The 15 T cell receptor beta chains in this list originate from one sample, sequenced in a study of somatic mutations in cytotoxic T cells in rheumatoid arthritis. Here immunoSEQ multiplex PCR was the method, and the copy in TCRdb shows in-frame clones only, minus some. The sample lists some 15,000 clones; 60% to 80% were seen once. Sequenced sample: CD8+ T cells sorted from blood. These TCRs come from an adult with rheumatoid arthritis.

CDR3 amino acids: CASSFTSGDGYEQYF. CDR3 nucleotides: TGCGCCAGCAGTTTCACTAGCGGTGATGGCTACGAGCAGTACTTC. The chain uses TRBV5-1 and TRBJ2-7; 8 nucleotides align to TRBD2. Germline-derived CDR1 and CDR2 are SGHRS and YFSETQ. V lost 5 bases and J lost 3; bases outside the gene matches: 10. The CDR3 has 15 residues.

The rearrangement uses TRBV9 and TRBJ2-7; D possibly corresponds to TRBD2 (5 bases). The germline V gene encodes CDR1 SGDLS and CDR2 YYNGEE. Trimming took off 3 bases at V and 3 bases at J, with 13 bases between the two ends. This CDR3 has 14 residues. This chain's CDR3 is CASSAGLIVYEQYF. CDR3 DNA sequence: TGTGCCAGCAGCGCCGGACTGATCGTCTACGAGCAGTACTTC.

This clone was recorded a few times. CDR3 loop: CASRQNAQGSTGELFF. Written as DNA, the CDR3 is TGCGCCAGCAGACAAAACGCACAGGGATCCACCGGGGAGCTGTTTTTT. The gene calls are TRBV4-1 and TRBJ2-2; weak D call: TRBD1 (6 bases). This CDR3 spans 16 amino acids. Germline-derived CDR1 and CDR2 are MGHRA and YSYEKL. Trimming took off 6 bases at V and 4 bases at J, with 18 bases between the two ends.

This clone rates as large. The rearrangement joins TRBV27 to TRBJ1-3; 9 bases line up with TRBD1. Germline V gene sequence: CDR1 MNHEY, CDR2 SMNVEV (reference sequence). This CDR3 region has 18 residues. The J segment lost 2 bases and the V segment lost 4 bases, leaving 12 bases of the junction unmatched. Here the CDR3 reads CASSSIYGTGNPGNTIYF. The DNA for the CDR3 is TGTGCCAGCAGTTCCATTTACGGGACAGGGAATCCTGGAAACACCATATATTTT.

The chain is built from TRBV7-9 and TRBJ2-2, with D possibly being TRBD1 or TRBD2 (5 bases each). The CDR3 totals 15 residues. V lost 8 bases, J lost 0 bases, and 13 bases lay in between. The germline gives CDR1 SEHNR, CDR2 FQNEAQ (reference sequence). The CDR3 here is CASRPGPTNTGELFF. CDR3 in DNA: TGTGCCAGCCGCCCGGGACCGACGAACACCGGGGAGCTGTTTTTT.

In its sample, this clone was seen a few times. The CDR3 here is CASSLERTEAFF. The CDR3 nucleotides are TGTGCCAGCAGCTTAGAGCGGACTGAAGCTTTCTTT. The V and J genes are TRBV7-2 and TRBJ1-1; D gene unclear. The CDR3 totals 12 residues. Germline CDR1 and CDR2: SGHTA and FQGNSA. Trimming cost V 1 base and J 5 bases, with 5 bases left between them. The complete variable domain, with remaining parts taken from reference TRBV7-2 and TRBJ1-1, reads GAGVSQSPSNKVTEKGKDVELRCDPISGHTALYWYRQSLGQGLEFLIYFQGNSAPDKSGLPSDRFSAERTGGSVSTLTIQRTQQEDSAVYLCASSLERTEAFFGQGTRLTVV.

The chain has TRBV28 and TRBJ1-2; D is undetermined. Germline V lookup: CDR1 MDHEN, CDR2 SYDVKM. There are 13 residues in the CDR3. The V gene lost 5 bases and the J gene lost 2 bases, with 9 bases spanning the gap. CDR3 coding DNA: TGTGCCAGCAGTCGCACACTAAACTATGGCTACACCTTC. This sequence encodes CASSRTLNYGYTF.

This clone was detected once. DNA for the CDR3: TGTGCCAGCAGCTTAGATAACTATGGCTACACCTTC. Translation: CASSLDNYGYTF. The gene calls are TRBV7-8 and TRBJ1-2; unclear D gene. This CDR3 is 12 amino acids long. Germline CDR1 reads SGHVS; CDR2 reads FQNEAQ. V lost 1 base, J lost 1 base, and 1 base lay in between.

The chain is built from TRBV4-3 and TRBJ2-6; no definite D call. V was trimmed by 0 bases and J by 1 base, leaving 4 bases between them. The CDR3 consists of 15 residues. Germline CDR1 is LGHNA and CDR2 is YSLEER. CDR3 loop: CASSQDRSGANVLTF. The CDR3 DNA sequence: TGCGCCAGCAGCCAAGACCGTTCTGGGGCCAACGTCCTGACTTTC.

The V call is TRBV28, the J call TRBJ1-2; 8 nucleotides agree with TRBD1. The CDR3 loop spans 15 amino acids. V trimming: 4 bases; J trimming: 4 bases; junction bases outside the gene matches: 8. Germline V gene lookup returns CDR1 MDHEN and CDR2 SYDVKM. The CDR3 loop reads CASSSRTGISYGYTF. The CDR3 DNA is TGTGCCAGCAGTTCCCGGACAGGGATCTCCTATGGCTACACCTTC.

This clone is termed medium-sized. The chain combines TRBV2 with TRBJ2-3, with 7 positions matching TRBD1. Germline CDR1 is SNHLY and CDR2 is FYNNEI. Unmatched junction bases numbered 2, after V lost 8 bases and J lost 6 bases. The CDR3 consists of 11 residues. The DNA for the CDR3 is TGTGCCAGCTGGGACAGTGATACGCAGTATTTT. Encoded protein: CASWDSDTQYF.

V gene TRBV27 combines with J gene TRBJ1-6, with D maybe TRBD1 (6 bases). V was clipped by 6 bases and J by 7 bases, with 10 bases between them. Germline V gives CDR1 MNHEY, CDR2 SMNVEV (reference sequence). The CDR3 is 13 amino acids. The CDR3 DNA reads TGTGCCAGCAGCGGGGGCGGCAATTCACCCCTCCACTTT. The encoded protein is CASSGGGNSPLHF.

The rearrangement uses TRBV5-6 and TRBJ2-3; D ambiguous. The CDR3 has 13 residues. CDR1 is SGHDT, CDR2 YYEEEE, per germline. The V and J ends lost 2 bases and 9 bases respectively, with 13 bases between them. CDR3 residues: CASSLSPDETQYF. The CDR3 region has the DNA TGTGCCAGCAGCTTATCCCCCGACGAGACGCAGTATTTT.

This clone has a handful of counts. The rearrangement links TRBV28 to TRBJ2-1; 9 bases are a match to TRBD2. J gave up 7 bases and V 2 bases, and 12 bases lay outside the gene matches. Germline V gene sequence: CDR1 MDHEN, CDR2 SYDVKM. The CDR3 has 17 residues. CDR3 amino acids: CASSLRGIAGASNEQFF. DNA of the CDR3: TGTGCCAGCAGTTTAAGGGGTATAGCGGGAGCTAGTAATGAGCAGTTCTTC.

This chain uses TRBV13 with TRBJ2-1; 8 bases are shared with TRBD2. Germline trimming cut 2 bases from V and 8 bases from J; bases unmatched to any gene: 8. This CDR3 contains 15 residues. Germline CDR1 PRHDT, CDR2 FYEKMQ (reference sequence). In nucleotides, the CDR3 is TGTGCCAGCAGCTTACCCGGGAGGGCCTGGGATGAGCAGTTCTTC. It encodes CASSLPGRAWDEQFF.